The 21 T cell receptor beta chains presented below share a single source sample, sequenced in a study of blood T cell repertoires in COVID-19. TCRdb's copy holds only in-frame clones and misses some; the assay was immunoSEQ multiplex PCR. Of 30,000 to 40,000 clones in the sample, approximately 90% were seen once. The sequencing sample was made of peripheral blood. The receptors derive from a human donor in a cohort sampled during active COVID-19.

This rearrangement joins TRBV7-2 to TRBJ1-2, with TRBD1 identical over 9 bases. V trimming: 3 bases; J trimming: 6 bases; junction bases outside the gene matches: 8. This CDR3 contains 15 residues. CDR1 and CDR2 from the germline V gene are SGHTA and FQGNSA. The CDR3, as DNA: TGTGCCAGCAGCTTGCACAGGGGGCGCGAGAATGGCTACACCTTC. It translates to CASSLHRGRENGYTF.

This clone was counted once. The J gene is TRBJ2-1, the V gene TRBV7-3; 8 bases fit TRBD1. In germline, CDR1 is SGHTA, CDR2 FQGTGA. The CDR3 length is 13 residues. The V and J ends lost 5 bases and 5 bases, in that order; junction bases with no gene match: 2. The CDR3 coding sequence is TGTGCCAGCAGCGGACAGGGCCACAATGAGCAGTTCTTC. Translated, it gives CASSGQGHNEQFF.

A note on this clone: Other DNA sequences within the sample encode an identical CDR3. The chain couples TRBV18 to TRBJ2-7; TRBD2 aligns across 12 bases. The CDR3 has 15 amino acids. CDR1 KGHSH and CDR2 LQKENI come from the germline V gene. The V and J ends lost 2 bases and 1 base, in that order; junction bases with no gene match: 0. Here the CDR3 DNA reads TGTGCCAGCTCACCAACTAGCGGGGGGTCCTACGAGCAGTACTTC. Its translation: CASSPTSGGSYEQYF.

In DNA, the CDR3 is TGCAGTGCTAGTAGCGACAGACTCTATGGCTACACCTTC. Protein sequence: CSASSDRLYGYTF. The chain employs TRBV20-1 and TRBJ1-2, with D possibly TRBD1 on 5 matching bases. This CDR3 has 13 residues. V lost 3 bases to trimming and J lost 4 bases, with 12 bases between them. Per germline, CDR1 DFQATT and CDR2 SNEGSKA (reference sequence).

This chain links TRBV27 with TRBJ2-3; D is uncertain. The CDR3 covers 15 residues. The V end was cut by 3 bases, the J end by 0 bases, with 10 bases between. Germline CDR1 and CDR2: MNHEY and SMNVEV (reference sequence). CDR3 coding DNA: TGTGCCAGCAGTTTTAGCAGCCCCAGCACAGATACGCAGTATTTT. It yields the protein CASSFSSPSTDTQYF.

In its sample, this clone was seen once. This rearrangement joins TRBV5-5 to TRBJ1-6; D ambiguous. V was shortened by 2 bases and J by 0 bases, with 6 bases between the two germline ends. CDR3 length: 15 residues. CDR1 and CDR2 (germline): SGHKS, YYEKEE (reference sequence). CDR3 region: CASSLTGSYNSPLHF. CDR3 sequence (DNA): TGTGCCAGCAGCTTAACCGGCTCCTATAATTCACCCCTCCACTTT.

V and J are TRBV12-3 or TRBV12-4 and TRBJ2-1, with 8 bases matching TRBD2. J was trimmed by 10 bases and V by 6 bases; bases with no gene match: 2. CDR3 length: 11 residues. In DNA form, the CDR3 reads TGTGCCAGCAGGATAGCGGGGGAGCAGTTCTTC. Its protein is CASRIAGEQFF.

The chain is built from TRBV28 and TRBJ1-6, with 7 nucleotides matching TRBD1. The germline CDR1 and CDR2 sequences are MDHEN and SYDVKM. The V and J ends lost 5 bases and 4 bases, in that order; junction bases with no gene match: 5. The CDR3 consists of 15 residues. CDR3 sequence: CASSPRDRYNSPLHF. CDR3 bases: TGTGCCAGCAGTCCGCGGGACAGATATAATTCACCCCTCCACTTT.

The chain recombines TRBV30 with TRBJ2-7; TRBD1 aligns across 10 bases. Losses at the gene ends were 2 bases for V and 3 bases for J; bases not matched to a gene: 4. Germline V CDR1 and CDR2: GTSNPN, SVGIG (reference sequence). The CDR3 has 14 residues. This chain's CDR3 is CAWSRDRGNYEQYF. The CDR3 coding sequence is TGTGCCTGGAGTAGGGACAGGGGAAACTACGAGCAGTACTTC.

V is TRBV11-2 and J is TRBJ2-5; 15 nucleotides match TRBD2. Germline V CDR1 and CDR2: SGHAT, FQNNGV. J gave up 5 bases and V 4 bases, and 8 bases lay outside the gene matches. The CDR3 loop spans 17 amino acids. The chain's CDR3 is CASSSRTSGGAAETQYF. In DNA form, the CDR3 reads TGTGCCAGCAGCTCCCGGACTAGCGGGGGGGCCGCGGAGACCCAGTACTTC. The complete variable domain, with remaining parts taken from reference TRBV11-2 and TRBJ2-5, reads EAGVAQSPRYKIIEKRQSVAFWCNPISGHATLYWYQQILGQGPKLLIQFQNNGVVDDSQLPKDRFSAERLKGVDSTLKIQPAKLEDSAVYLCASSSRTSGGAAETQYFGPGTRLLVL.

The chain links TRBV2 to TRBJ2-5, with TRBD2 matching over 16 bases. With V trimmed by 6 bases and J by 1 base, 5 bases remained unmatched. The CDR3 is 17 amino acids. Germline CDR1 SNHLY, CDR2 FYNNEI. CDR3 loop: CASSPGTSGGGQETQYF. The CDR3 coding sequence is TGTGCCAGCAGCCCGGGGACTAGCGGGGGGGGCCAAGAGACCCAGTACTTC.

The chain combines TRBV6-5 with TRBJ2-5; the match to TRBD2 covers 12 bases. The germline V gene encodes CDR1 MNHEY and CDR2 SVGAGI. The CDR3 loop spans 15 amino acids. V was pared by 6 bases and J by 3 bases, with 5 bases of the junction left unmatched. CDR3 nucleotides: TGTGCCAGCAGCTTCGGACTAGCGGGAAAAGAGACCCAGTACTTC. Its translation is CASSFGLAGKETQYF.

This chain joins TRBV3-1 (or the pseudogene TRBV3-2) and TRBJ2-5, with TRBD2 matching 12 bases. Per the germline V gene, CDR1 is LGHDT and CDR2 is YNNKEL (reference sequence). This CDR3 has 15 residues. Trimming cost V 7 bases and J 1 base; bases outside gene matches: 4. This CDR3 is CASTLAGGIQETQYF. The CDR3 region has the DNA TGTGCCAGCACCCTAGCGGGGGGGATCCAAGAGACCCAGTACTTC.

The chain has TRBV28 and TRBJ2-3, with D maybe TRBD1 (6 bases). The V gene lost 6 bases and the J gene lost 5 bases, with 24 bases spanning the gap. The germline V gene has CDR1 MDHEN and CDR2 SYDVKM. CDR3 length: 17 residues. The CDR3 DNA sequence: TGTGCCAGCAGCTGGACGTCGGGCAGGGGAGAGGGAGATACGCAGTATTTT. It is translated as CASSWTSGRGEGDTQYF.

The gene calls are TRBV2 and TRBJ2-1; D possibly corresponds to TRBD1 (6 bases). Per germline, CDR1 SNHLY and CDR2 FYNNEI. CDR3 length: 15 amino acids. The V and J ends lost 2 bases and 4 bases respectively, with 12 bases between them. CDR3 sequence reads: CASSEIRGRYNEQFF. For the CDR3, the DNA is TGTGCCAGCAGTGAAATCAGGGGAAGATACAATGAGCAGTTCTTC.

The chain has TRBV6-6 and TRBJ2-1, with TRBD1 as a possible D gene (5 bases). V shed 5 bases and J shed 3 bases, with 14 bases lying between them. Germline CDR1 is MNHNY and CDR2 is SVGAGI (reference sequence). The CDR3 consists of 15 residues. The CDR3 is CASSDSSPDYNEQFF. In DNA, the CDR3 is TGTGCCAGCAGTGACAGCAGCCCCGACTACAATGAGCAGTTCTTC.

This chain uses TRBV6-5 with TRBJ2-7; D possibly corresponds to TRBD1 (5 bases). The CDR3 covers 14 residues. Trimming stripped 5 bases from V and 2 bases from J, with 13 bases between. Germline values: CDR1 MNHEY, CDR2 SVGAGI. The CDR3 region is CASSQGREPYEQYF. The CDR3 DNA reads TGTGCCAGCAGTCAGGGCCGCGAACCCTACGAGCAGTACTTC.

The chain combines TRBV13 with TRBJ1-2; possibly TRBD1 for D (5 bases). The V end was cut by 1 base, the J end by 2 bases, with 14 bases between. This CDR3 comprises 16 residues. Germline V gene data show CDR1 as PRHDT and CDR2 as FYEKMQ (reference sequence). CDR3 loop: CASSLVRRAGNYGYTF. The CDR3 DNA reads as TGTGCCAGCAGCTTAGTTCGCAGGGCAGGGAACTATGGCTACACCTTC.

The chain employs TRBV27 and TRBJ1-2; 8 bases line up with TRBD1. This CDR3 comprises 13 residues. From germline, CDR1 is MNHEY and CDR2 SMNVEV (reference sequence). The ends lost 3 bases at V and 7 bases at J; junction bases unmatched: 4. The CDR3: CASSFQGAGGYTF. Written as DNA, the CDR3 is TGTGCCAGCAGTTTTCAGGGGGCCGGTGGCTACACCTTC.

The chain employs TRBV5-1 and TRBJ1-4; D perhaps matches TRBD1 (6 bases). Germline CDR1 is SGHRS and CDR2 is YFSETQ. V was cut by 4 bases and J by 0 bases, with 13 bases left in between. CDR3 length: 16 amino acids. The CDR3 DNA reads TGCGCCAGCAGCCACCGACAGGATTCAACTAATGAAAAACTGTTTTTT. Residues: CASSHRQDSTNEKLFF.

The genes are TRBV2 and TRBJ1-2; D might be TRBD1 (6 bases). Germline loops: CDR1 SNHLY, CDR2 FYNNEI. The V gene lost 6 bases and the J gene lost 2 bases, with 10 bases spanning the gap. The CDR3 is 13 amino acids. CDR3: CASRGAANYGYTF. CDR3 sequence (DNA): TGTGCCAGCAGGGGGGCAGCAAACTATGGCTACACCTTC.